This T cell receptor beta chain was found in a study of cytomegalovirus exposure and HLA in healthy donors. The V gene lost 2 bases and the J gene lost 5 bases, with 12 bases spanning the gap. The CDR3 consists of 14 residues. CDR1 is KGHSH, CDR2 LQKENI, per germline. The PCR ran on 60 Vbeta and 13 Jbeta primers. Produced via immunoSEQ multiplex PCR; TCRdb's table is partial and in-frame only. The data show around 140,000 clones, over 80% seen once. The sample comprised PBMCs. This TCR came from a woman younger than 45 in good health and CMV-seronegative. The chain employs TRBV18 and TRBJ2-5; a possible D gene is TRBD1 (6 bases). CDR3 protein: CASSPLGGLETQYF. The CDR3 DNA follows: TGTGCCAGCTCACCATTAGGGGGTTTGGAGACCCAGTACTTC. The variable domain in full, completed from reference TRBV18 and TRBJ2-5, reads NAGVMQNPRHLVRRRGQEARLRCSPMKGHSHVYWYRQLPEEGLKFMVYLQKENIIDESGMPKERFSAEFPKEGPSILRIQQVVRGDSAAYFCASSPLGGLETQYFGPGTRLLVL.